This TCR beta chain appears in the sequencing data of a study of blood T cell repertoires in COVID-19. Study in general: Some COVID-19 samples were acute and others convalescent; all came from the United States, Italy and Spain. Sample material is recorded as cDNA or gDNA derived from T cells, B-cell-depleted T cells, or PBMCs.

Original handling: Nucleated cell counts were estimated from reference gene primer amplification. TCRdb's table, derived via immunoSEQ multiplex PCR, lists solely in-frame clones and lacks some. D and trimming come from the DNA, and the V and J calls and clone size come from that table. In the table there are 130,000 to 150,000 clones, 70% to 90% of which are singletons. Recruited during active infection, patients (from Seattle) were subsequently followed longitudinally. Germline-derived CDR1 and CDR2 are SEHNR and FQNEAQ (reference sequence). The CDR3 runs 14 residues. The V end was cut by 1 base, the J end by 6 bases, with 12 bases between.

The chain employs TRBV7-9 and TRBJ1-2; the D gene is possibly TRBD1 (5 bases). The sequence came from an older woman with COVID-19, enrolled during active disease. The sequencing input was peripheral blood. CDR3 residues: CASSLGMQGNGYTF. DNA for the CDR3: TGTGCCAGCAGCTTAGGAATGCAGGGAAATGGCTACACCTTC.